Included here is one TCR beta chain sequence, with context. Its specificity is not known. TRB cDNA libraries were made by UMI-labeled 5' RACE. TCRdb reprocessed the 5' RACE reads and keeps a single row for each CDR3 protein, giving no DNA. Its clone listing holds 6,000 or so distinct CDR3 sequences. This sample stems from a study of CXCR3-negative and CXCR3-positive naive CD8 T cells. Study-wide points: Naive CXCR3-positive cells had TRB CDR3s more hydrophobic than those of CXCR3-negative naive cells.

Each CD8+ T cell subset was sorted in triplicate, 300,000 or so cells each. By phenotype, naive CD8+ T cells were CD45RO-CCR7+CD27+CD95-. The CDR3 is made up of 15 amino acids. Germline V CDR1 and CDR2: LNHNV, YYDKDF (reference sequence). This TCR came from a human donor in good health. Some clones in this sample may be carry-over from other donors' samples. This chain links TRBV15 with TRBJ2-7; the TCRdb D gene call, TRBD1, has no DNA to confirm it. What was sequenced was naive CXCR3+ CD8+ T cells from blood. Subset indicated: CD45RO-CCR7+CD27+CD95- naive CD8+ T cells expressing CXCR3 (TNR3+). CDR3 region: CATSREADTLAEQYF.